This T cell receptor beta chain was sequenced in a study of beta chain features in type 1 diabetes (dated by TCRdb to 2016 to 2019). Background for the entire study: Mean age, gender distribution, total cell number and subset yield did not differ between patients and healthy donors. A total of 100 million to 110 million sorted cells were examined across all samples, and a strong correlation was observed between cell number per subset and RNA yield. In the study, recently diagnosed type 1 diabetes patients and matched healthy donors were compared on the TCRB repertoires of their sorted circulating CD4+ T cell subsets. Whereas all 30 or so donors provided naive and central memory subsets, regulatory and stem cell-like memory subsets were isolated from just 8 patients and about 8 healthy donors.

The research as a whole found: HLA sub-analyses involved small numbers of individuals, so any influence of HLA type on TCRB rearrangement remained unresolved. Because cDNA was sequenced instead of genomic DNA, activated cells with high expression could be over-represented, although the groups did not differ in activation or CD3 levels. The naive, central memory and regulatory TCRB repertoires appeared to resemble one another more closely among patients than among healthy donors. Shorter templates might be favored by PCR, yet because patient and control samples were amplified and corrected together, any such skew would affect both groups equally. At VDJ recombination sites, type 1 diabetes patients had fewer insertions and more deleted nucleotides, which implies abnormalities in thymic rearrangement. Type 1 diabetes patients showed a moderate but significant shortening of TCRB CDR3 length in all four CD4+ subsets.

This clone was counted a few times. Which antigen it targets is not known. Per-base qualities were not stored, and no clone one base away is much larger. The entire amount of isolated RNA was reverse transcribed using the High Capacity cDNA Reverse Transcription Kit, so the sequenced TCRB transcripts were expressed ones. Deep immunoSEQ sequencing was applied to naive, central memory and regulatory T cell samples, giving an average of around 4 million total reads per sample. Sorted cells were lysed in RLT buffer and RNA was extracted with DNase-treated RNeasy Micro or Mini kits, depending on cell number. To prevent cross-contamination, each cell subset was processed individually, whereas patient and healthy donor samples were processed jointly. TCRB sequences were amplified from cDNA with the immunoSEQ multiplex PCR, producing 87-bp fragments spanning the CDR3 region. Sequencing of the amplicons was done on the Illumina HiSeq platform. The study's processing was this. PCR bias was corrected computationally using synthetic template baselines, and reads within Hamming distance 2 were collapsed, with unmergeable singletons discarded. Reads were aligned against IMGT so that V, D and J genes, CDR3 length and insertions or deletions at six rearrangement sites could be assigned. Within each subset, clonotype counts were normalized to sorted cell number, after which true diversity and Gini coefficients were computed with the tcR R package. The overlap coefficient, calculated on TCRB nucleotide sequences, was used to measure repertoire sharing. TCRdb holds this immuneACCESS table with in-frame rearrangements only. Some clones are missing; in checked studies, unresolved V genes explain under half, and the rest has no known cause. V, J and clone size were drawn from that table, and D and trimming were deduced from the DNA. This sample holds 150,000 or so clones; approximately 12% were observed only once. Jointly, the top ten make up around 2.1% of the sample.

Deletion took 4 bases off V and 0 bases off J, with a span of 1 base between the germline ends. The CDR3 sequence holds 11 residues, the cysteine and phenylalanine included. Only CDR3 DNA is held: 33 bases, read in frame from base 1. In the germline V gene, CDR1 corresponds to LGHNA and CDR2 to YNFKEQ. Each donor gave one peripheral blood draw, averaging approximately 0.12 L, which was collected into heparinised tubes. Using a panel that included CD45RO, CCR7, CD25, CD127, CD95 and CD27, naive, central memory, regulatory and stem cell-like memory CD4+ T cells were sorted on a BD FACSAria II. Purity was above 95% for every sorted population. PBMCs were isolated immediately by Lymphoprep density gradient centrifugation and stained directly without culture. Samples were stained and sorted in pairs, with one healthy donor and one patient per experiment, so that batch effects were minimized.

The clonotype was recovered from a man between 18 and 29 years old in good health. Sequencing used central memory CD4+ T cells from blood. The V gene is TRBV4-2 and the J gene is TRBJ2-7; no D segment can be confidently identified. The DNA sequence is as follows: TGTGCCAGCAGCCTCTCCTACGAGCAGTACTTC. This is translated as CASSLSYEQYF.